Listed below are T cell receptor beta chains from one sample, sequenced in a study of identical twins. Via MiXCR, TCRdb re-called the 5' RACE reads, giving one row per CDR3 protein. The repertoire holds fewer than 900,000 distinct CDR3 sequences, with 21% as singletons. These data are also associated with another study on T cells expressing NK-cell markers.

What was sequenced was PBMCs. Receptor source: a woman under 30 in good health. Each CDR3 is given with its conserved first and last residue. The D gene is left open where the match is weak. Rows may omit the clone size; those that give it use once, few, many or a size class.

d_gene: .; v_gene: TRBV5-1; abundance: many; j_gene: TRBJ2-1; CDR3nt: TGCGCCAGCAGCTTTCAGGGATTGGATGAGCAGTTCTTC; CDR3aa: CASSFQGLDEQFF
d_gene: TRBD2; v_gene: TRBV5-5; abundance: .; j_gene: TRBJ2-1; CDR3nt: TGTGCCAGCAGCCTCAACCAGCGGGGGGGAGACTACAATGAGCAGTTCTTC; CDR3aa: CASSLNQRGGDYNEQFF
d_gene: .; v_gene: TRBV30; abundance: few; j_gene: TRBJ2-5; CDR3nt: TGTGCCTGGAGTGTACTCGGCTTTCAAGAGACCCAGTACTTC; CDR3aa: CAWSVLGFQETQYF
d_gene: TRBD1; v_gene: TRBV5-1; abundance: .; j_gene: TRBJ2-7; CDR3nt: TGCGCCAGCAGCTTACCCGGGACAGGAAGCTACGAGCAGTACTTC; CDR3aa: CASSLPGTGSYEQYF
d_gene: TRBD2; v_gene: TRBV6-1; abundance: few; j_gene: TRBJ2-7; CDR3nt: TGTGCCAGCAGTAGACTAGCGGGAGCTCACGAGCAGTACTTC; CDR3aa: CASSRLAGAHEQYF
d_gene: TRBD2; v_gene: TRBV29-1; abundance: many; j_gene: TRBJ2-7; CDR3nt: TGCAGCGTTGGGACTAGCGGCTACGAGCAGTACTTC; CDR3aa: CSVGTSGYEQYF
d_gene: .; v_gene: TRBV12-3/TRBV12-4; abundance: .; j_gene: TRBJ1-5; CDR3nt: TGTGCCAGCAGCCGCCGACAGCACAATCAGCCCCAGCATTTT; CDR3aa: CASSRRQHNQPQHF
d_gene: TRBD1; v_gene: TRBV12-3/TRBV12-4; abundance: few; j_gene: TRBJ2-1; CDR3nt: TGTGCCAGCAGGTTGACAGGGTCGGATGAGCAGTTCTTC; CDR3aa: CASRLTGSDEQFF
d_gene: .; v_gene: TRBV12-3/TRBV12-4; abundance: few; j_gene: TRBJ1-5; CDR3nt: TGTGCCAGCAGTGAGGCCAGTAGCAATCAGCCCCAGCATTTT; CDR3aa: CASSEASSNQPQHF
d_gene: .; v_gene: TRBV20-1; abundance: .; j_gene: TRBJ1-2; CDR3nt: TGCAGTGCTACTAGGGCGGGGGGCCTCGATGGCTACACCTTC; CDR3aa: CSATRAGGLDGYTF
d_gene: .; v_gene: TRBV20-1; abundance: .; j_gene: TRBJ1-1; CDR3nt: TGCAGTGCTAGTTTGGGGGATTCAACCACTGAAGCTTTCTTT; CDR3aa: CSASLGDSTTEAFF
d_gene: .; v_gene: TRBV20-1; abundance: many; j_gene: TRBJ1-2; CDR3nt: TGCAGTGCGCATCACTATGGCTACACCTTC; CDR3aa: CSAHHYGYTF
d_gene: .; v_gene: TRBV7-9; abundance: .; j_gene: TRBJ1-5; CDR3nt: TGTGCCAGCAGCTTAGCCGGGCAGACCAATCAGCCCCAGCATTTT; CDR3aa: CASSLAGQTNQPQHF
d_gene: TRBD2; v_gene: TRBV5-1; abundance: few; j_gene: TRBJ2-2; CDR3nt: TGCGCCAGCAGTTTCGGGACTAGCGGCAACACCGGGGAGCTGTTTTTT; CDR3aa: CASSFGTSGNTGELFF
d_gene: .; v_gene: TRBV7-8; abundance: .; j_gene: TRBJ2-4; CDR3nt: TGTGCCAGCAGCTTTGTGCCGCTAAAGAACCTAGCCAAAAACATTCAGTACTTC; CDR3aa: CASSFVPLKNLAKNIQYF
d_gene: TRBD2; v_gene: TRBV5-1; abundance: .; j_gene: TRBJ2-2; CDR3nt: TGCGCCAGCAGCTTGGAGGCTAGCGGGCAATACACCGGGGAGCTGTTTTTT; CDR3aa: CASSLEASGQYTGELFF
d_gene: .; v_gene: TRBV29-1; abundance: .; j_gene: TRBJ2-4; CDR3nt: TGCAGCGTTGAAGCTGGGGAGGCCAAACCTAACATTCAGTACTTC; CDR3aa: CSVEAGEAKPNIQYF
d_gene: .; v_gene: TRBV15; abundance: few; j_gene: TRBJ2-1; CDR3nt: TGTGCCACCAGCAGAGGCCCCAGCCGCTCCTACAATGAGCAGTTCTTC; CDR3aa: CATSRGPSRSYNEQFF
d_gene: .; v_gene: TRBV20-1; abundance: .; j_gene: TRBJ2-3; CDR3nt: TGCAGTGCTAAGGTGGCCGGCCGCACAGATACGCAGTATTTT; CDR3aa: CSAKVAGRTDTQYF
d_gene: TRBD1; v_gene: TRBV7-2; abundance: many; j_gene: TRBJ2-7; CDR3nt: TGTGCCAGCAGCCTGGACAGGAGCTCCTACGAGCAGTACTTC; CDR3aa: CASSLDRSSYEQYF
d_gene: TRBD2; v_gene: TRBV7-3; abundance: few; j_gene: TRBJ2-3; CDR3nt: TGTGCCAGCAGCCCGGGAGGGTGGACAGATACGCAGTATTTT; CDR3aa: CASSPGGWTDTQYF
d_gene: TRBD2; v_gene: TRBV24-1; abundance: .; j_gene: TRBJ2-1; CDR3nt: TGTGCCACCAGTGATTCGCGACTAGCGGAGCAGTTCTTC; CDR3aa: CATSDSRLAEQFF
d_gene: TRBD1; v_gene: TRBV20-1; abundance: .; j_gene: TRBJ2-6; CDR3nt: TGCAGTGCTAGAGTTACAGGGGCTGGGGCCAACGTCCTGACTTTC; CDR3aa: CSARVTGAGANVLTF
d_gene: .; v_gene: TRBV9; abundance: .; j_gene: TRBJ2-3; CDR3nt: TGTGCCAGCAGCGTAGGCGTAGGAGGCACAGATACGCAGTATTTT; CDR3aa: CASSVGVGGTDTQYF
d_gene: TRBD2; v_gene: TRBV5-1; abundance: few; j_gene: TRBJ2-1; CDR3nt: TGCGCCAGCAGCTTGGGCAGCGGGACTAGTTTGAATGAGCAGTTCTTC; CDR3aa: CASSLGSGTSLNEQFF
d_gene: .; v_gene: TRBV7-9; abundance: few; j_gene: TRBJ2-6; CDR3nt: TGTGCCAGCAGCGAGGCGACTGGGGCCAACGTCCTGACTTTC; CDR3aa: CASSEATGANVLTF
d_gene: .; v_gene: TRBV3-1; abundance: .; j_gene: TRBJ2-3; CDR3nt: TGTGCCAGCCAAGGGGTTGGCACAGATACGCAGTATTTT; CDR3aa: CASQGVGTDTQYF
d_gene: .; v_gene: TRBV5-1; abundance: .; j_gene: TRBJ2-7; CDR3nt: TGCGCCAGCAGCTTGGCCGCGACAGTCAACTACGAGCAGTACTTC; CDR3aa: CASSLAATVNYEQYF
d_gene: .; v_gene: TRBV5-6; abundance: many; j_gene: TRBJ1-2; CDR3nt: TGTGCCAGCAGCGGGATTTTTGCACGCTCAGAGATTTATGGCTACACCTTC; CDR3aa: CASSGIFARSEIYGYTF
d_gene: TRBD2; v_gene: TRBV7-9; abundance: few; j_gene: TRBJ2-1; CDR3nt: TGTGCCAGCAGCTTAGCTCGGCTAGCGGACAATGAGCAGTTCTTC; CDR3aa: CASSLARLADNEQFF
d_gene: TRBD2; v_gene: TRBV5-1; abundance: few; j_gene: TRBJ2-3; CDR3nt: TGCGCCAGCAGCGGGGGGGTAGCCGTCACAGATACGCAGTATTTT; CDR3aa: CASSGGVAVTDTQYF
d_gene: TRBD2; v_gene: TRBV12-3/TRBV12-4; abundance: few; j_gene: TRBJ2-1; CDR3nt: TGTGCCAGCAGCCAGACTAGCTATGAGCAGTTCTTC; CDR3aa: CASSQTSYEQFF
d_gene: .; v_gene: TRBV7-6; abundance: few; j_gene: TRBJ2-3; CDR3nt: TGTGCCAGCAGCCGGGGGGCGATAGGCACAGATACGCAGTATTTT; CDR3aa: CASSRGAIGTDTQYF
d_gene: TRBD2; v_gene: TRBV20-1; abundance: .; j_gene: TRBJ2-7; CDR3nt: TGCAGTGCTACGCTTCTAGCGGGAGGGTACGAGCAGTACTTC; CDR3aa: CSATLLAGGYEQYF
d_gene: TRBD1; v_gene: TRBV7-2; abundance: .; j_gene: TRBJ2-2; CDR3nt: TGTGCCAGCAGCTTCCAGGGGGCGCGGACCGGGGAGCTGTTTTTT; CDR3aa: CASSFQGARTGELFF
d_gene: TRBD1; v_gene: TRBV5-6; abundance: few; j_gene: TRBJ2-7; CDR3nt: TGTGCCAGCAGCCCGGGGACAGCTAACGGGCAGTACTTC; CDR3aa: CASSPGTANGQYF
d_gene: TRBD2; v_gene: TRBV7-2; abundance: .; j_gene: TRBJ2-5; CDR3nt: TGTGCCAGCAGCTTAAGGCTAGCGGGGGGGTACCAAGAGACCCAGTACTTC; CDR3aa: CASSLRLAGGYQETQYF
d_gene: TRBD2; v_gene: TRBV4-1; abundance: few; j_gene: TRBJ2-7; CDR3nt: TGCGCCAGCAGCCAAGTTAGGATTGGCGGGAGAAACTACGAGCAGTACTTC; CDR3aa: CASSQVRIGGRNYEQYF
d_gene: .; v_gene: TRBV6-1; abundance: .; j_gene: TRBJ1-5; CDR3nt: TGTGCCAGCCGGCACAGGGACAATCAGCCCCAGCATTTT; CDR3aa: CASRHRDNQPQHF
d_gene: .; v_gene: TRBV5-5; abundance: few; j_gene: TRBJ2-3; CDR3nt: TGTGCCAGCATCTCTCCCGGCACGCAGTATTTT; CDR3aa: CASISPGTQYF
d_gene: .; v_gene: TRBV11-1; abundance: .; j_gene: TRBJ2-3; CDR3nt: TGTGCCAGCAGCTTACGTATGGATACGCAGTATTTT; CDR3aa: CASSLRMDTQYF
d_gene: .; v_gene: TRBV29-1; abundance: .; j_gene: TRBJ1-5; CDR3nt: TGCAGCGTTGGCAGGGGCGCGGATCAGCCCCAGCATTTT; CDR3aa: CSVGRGADQPQHF
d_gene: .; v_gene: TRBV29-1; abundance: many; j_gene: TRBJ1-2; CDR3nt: TGCAGCGTTGACAGGGAGAGTGGCTACACCTTC; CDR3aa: CSVDRESGYTF
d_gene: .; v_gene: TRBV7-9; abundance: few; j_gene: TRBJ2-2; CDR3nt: TGTGCCACCGACACCGGGGAGCTGTTTTTT; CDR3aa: CATDTGELFF
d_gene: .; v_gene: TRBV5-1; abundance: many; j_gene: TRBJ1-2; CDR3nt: TGCGCCAGCAGCTCCCAGGGGTTATCGGATGGCTACACCTTC; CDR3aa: CASSSQGLSDGYTF
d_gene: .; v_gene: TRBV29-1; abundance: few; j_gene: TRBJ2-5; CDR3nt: TGCAGCGTTGAATTGGGGGCAGAGACCCAGTACTTC; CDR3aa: CSVELGAETQYF